This is a list of T cell receptor beta chains from one sample in a study of post-analysis software for immune sequencing data. TCRdb re-called the PCR reads with MiXCR, one entry per CDR3 protein. The sample holds some 240,000 distinct CDR3 sequences; 36% are singletons and the top ten take around 5%. The sample consisted of blood. These receptors all stem from a girl aged 5-17 years with multiple sclerosis. CDR3s include the opening cysteine and the closing phenylalanine or tryptophan. A D gene is named only where the DNA matches it firmly. Size is stated for part of the rows, as once, few or many counts, or as a class when the clone is expanded.

>.|TRBJ1-1|.|TRBV28
CASSFSDTEAFF
TGTGCCAGCAGTTTCTCGGACACTGAAGCTTTCTTT
>.|TRBJ2-5|many|TRBV4-1
CATPRETQYF
TGCGCCACCCCACGGGAGACCCAGTACTTC
>.|TRBJ2-3|few|TRBV5-8
CASSLQIGRPQYF
TGTGCCAGCAGCTTGCAAATCGGAAGACCGCAGTATTTT
>TRBD2|TRBJ2-1|.|TRBV14
CASSHLLAGNEQFF
TGTGCCAGCAGCCACCTCCTAGCGGGGAATGAGCAGTTCTTC
>.|TRBJ1-2|.|TRBV27
CASSPSRISYGYTF
TGTGCCAGCAGCCCCTCGAGGATAAGCTATGGCTACACCTTC
>.|TRBJ2-5|many|TRBV20-1
CSARTGPGFVQYF
TGCAGTGCTAGAACGGGACCCGGGTTTGTCCAGTACTTC
>.|TRBJ1-4|few|TRBV2
CAGHRRGEKLFF
TGTGCCGGCCACCGGAGGGGGGAAAAACTGTTTTTT
>.|TRBJ2-3|.|TRBV28
CASRPNTDTQYF
TGTGCCAGCAGACCCAACACAGATACGCAGTATTTT
>.|TRBJ1-2|.|TRBV12-3/TRBV12-4
CASSFRGDHYGYTF
TGTGCCAGCAGCTTCAGGGGTGATCACTATGGCTACACCTTC
>.|TRBJ2-1|many|TRBV6-2/TRBV6-3
CATCWSASYNEQFF
TGTGCCACCTGTTGGAGCGCATCCTACAATGAGCAGTTCTTC
>.|TRBJ2-1|few|TRBV29-1
CSVGRTLGVDEQFF
TGCAGCGTTGGAAGGACCCTAGGAGTCGATGAGCAGTTCTTC
>.|TRBJ2-6|many|TRBV5-1
CASSLSASTGANVLTF
TGCGCCAGCAGCTTGTCCGCTAGTACTGGGGCCAACGTCCTGACTTTC
>.|TRBJ2-1|.|TRBV28
CASSPPPNNNEQFF
TGTGCCAGCAGCCCCCCCCCTAATAACAATGAGCAGTTCTTC
>.|TRBJ2-7|.|TRBV5-5
CASSLVLAPGEQYF
TGTGCCAGCAGCTTGGTTTTAGCCCCAGGCGAGCAGTACTTC
>.|TRBJ2-3|many|TRBV12-3/TRBV12-4
CASSFGVRGPGTDTQYF
TGTGCCAGCAGTTTCGGGGTTCGAGGGCCGGGTACAGATACGCAGTATTTT
>.|TRBJ1-1|.|TRBV6-2/TRBV6-3
CASGSVGGNTEAFF
TGTGCCAGCGGTTCGGTGGGAGGGAACACTGAAGCTTTCTTT
>.|TRBJ1-4|.|TRBV7-2
CASSPGEDEKLFF
TGTGCCAGCAGCCCAGGCGAGGATGAAAAACTGTTTTTT
>.|TRBJ2-3|few|TRBV5-1
CASSLQWGSTDTQYF
TGCGCCAGCAGCTTGCAGTGGGGTAGCACAGATACGCAGTATTTT
>.|TRBJ1-5|once|TRBV6-2/TRBV6-3
CASSGSGERGNQPQHF
TGTGCCAGCAGTGGGTCAGGGGAGCGGGGCAATCAGCCCCAGCATTTT